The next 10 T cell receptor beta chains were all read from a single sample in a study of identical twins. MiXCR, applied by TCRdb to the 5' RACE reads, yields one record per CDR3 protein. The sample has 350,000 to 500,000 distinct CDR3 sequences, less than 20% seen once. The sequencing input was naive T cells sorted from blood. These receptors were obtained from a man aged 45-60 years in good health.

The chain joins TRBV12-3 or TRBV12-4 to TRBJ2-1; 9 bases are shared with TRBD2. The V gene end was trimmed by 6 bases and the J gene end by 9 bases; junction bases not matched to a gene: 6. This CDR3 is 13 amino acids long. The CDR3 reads CASSLAGFVEQFF. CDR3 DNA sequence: TGTGCCAGCAGCCTAGCGGGGTTTGTTGAGCAGTTCTTC.

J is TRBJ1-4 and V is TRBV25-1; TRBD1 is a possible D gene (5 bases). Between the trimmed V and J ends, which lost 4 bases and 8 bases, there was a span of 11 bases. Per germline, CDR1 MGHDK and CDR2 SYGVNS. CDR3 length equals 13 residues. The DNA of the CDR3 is TGTGCCAGCAGTGCCGGGACGGCAGAAAAACTGTTTTTT. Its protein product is CASSAGTAEKLFF.

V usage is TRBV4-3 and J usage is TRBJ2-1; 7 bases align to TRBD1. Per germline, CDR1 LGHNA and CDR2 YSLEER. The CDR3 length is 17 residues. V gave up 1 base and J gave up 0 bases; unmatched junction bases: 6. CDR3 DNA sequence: TGCGCCAGCAGCCAAGTCGCAGGGGGTCGCTCCTACAATGAGCAGTTCTTC. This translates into CASSQVAGGRSYNEQFF.

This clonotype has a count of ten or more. The CDR3 is CASSQDRKGGPGELFF. The DNA for the CDR3 is TGCGCCAGCAGCCAAGATCGCAAGGGCGGGCCCGGGGAGCTGTTTTTT. The chain employs TRBV4-3 and TRBJ2-2; D might be TRBD2 (5 bases). Germline V gene lookup returns CDR1 LGHNA and CDR2 YSLEER. The CDR3 totals 16 residues. Trimming cost V 0 bases and J 6 bases, with 14 bases left between them.

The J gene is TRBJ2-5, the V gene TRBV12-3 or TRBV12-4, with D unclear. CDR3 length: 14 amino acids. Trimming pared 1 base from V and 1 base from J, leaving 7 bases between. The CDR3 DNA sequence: TGTGCCAGCAGTTTAGGAGAGACCCAAGAGACCCAGTACTTC. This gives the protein CASSLGETQETQYF.

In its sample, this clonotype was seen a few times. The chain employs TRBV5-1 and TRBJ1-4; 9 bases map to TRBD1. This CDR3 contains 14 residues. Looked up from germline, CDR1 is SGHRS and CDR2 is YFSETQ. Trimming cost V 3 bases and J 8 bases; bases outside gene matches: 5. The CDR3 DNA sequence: TGCGCCAGCAGCTCACAGGGGGCGCGAGAAAAACTGTTTTTT. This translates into CASSSQGAREKLFF.

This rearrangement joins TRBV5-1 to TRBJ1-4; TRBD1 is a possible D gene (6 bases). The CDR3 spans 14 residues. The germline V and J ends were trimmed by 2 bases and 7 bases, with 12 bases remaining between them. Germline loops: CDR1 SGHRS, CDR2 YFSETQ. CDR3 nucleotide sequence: TGCGCCAGCAGCTTTACAGGGCCCGGTGAAAAACTGTTTTTT. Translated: CASSFTGPGEKLFF.

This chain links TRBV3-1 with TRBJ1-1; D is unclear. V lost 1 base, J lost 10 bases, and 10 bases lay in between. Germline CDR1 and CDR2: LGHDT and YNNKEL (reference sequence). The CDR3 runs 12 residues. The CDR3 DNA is TGTGCCAGCAGCCAAGCTTCGCGGGTAGCTTTCTTT. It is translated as CASSQASRVAFF.

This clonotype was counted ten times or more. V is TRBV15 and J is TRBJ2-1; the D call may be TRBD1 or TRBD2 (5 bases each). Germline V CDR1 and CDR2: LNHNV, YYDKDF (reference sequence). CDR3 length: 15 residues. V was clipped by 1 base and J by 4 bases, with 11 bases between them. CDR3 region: CATSRVGGPYNEQFF. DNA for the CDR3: TGTGCCACCAGCAGAGTTGGGGGACCATACAATGAGCAGTTCTTC. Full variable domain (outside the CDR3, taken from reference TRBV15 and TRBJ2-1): DAMVIQNPRYQVTQFGKPVTLSCSQTLNHNVMYWYQQKSSQAPKLLFHYYDKDFNNEADTPDNFQSRRPNTSFCFLDIRSPGLGDTAMYLCATSRVGGPYNEQFFGPGTRLTVL.

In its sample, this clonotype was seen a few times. In DNA, the CDR3 is TGTGCCAGCAGCCGGAGCTCCTATAATTCACCCCTCCACTTT. It specifies CASSRSSYNSPLHF. The J gene is TRBJ1-6, the V gene TRBV11-2; D gene uncertain. Looked up from germline, CDR1 is SGHAT and CDR2 is FQNNGV. Trimming removed 5 bases at V and 0 bases at J, with 5 bases between. This CDR3 has 14 residues.